This T cell receptor (beta chain) derives from a study of beta chain features in type 1 diabetes. Regarding the study as a whole: Shorter templates might be favored by PCR, equally in patients and controls. Patients' naive, central memory and Treg TCRB repertoires seemed closer to one another than those of healthy donors.

The entirety of the isolated RNA underwent reverse transcription, so expressed TCRB transcripts were sequenced. Assay: immunoSEQ multiplex PCR; the TCRdb copy retains only in-frame clones and omits some. The table records 810,000 or so clones, roughly 16% of them present only once. This clone was observed a handful of times. Its matching antigen is unknown. Deletions cut 7 bases from V and 4 bases from J, with 17 bases between. CDR3 length: 14 amino acids. In germline, CDR1 is SNHLY, CDR2 FYNNEI. This clonotype was obtained from a woman younger than 30 in good health. This sequence joins TRBV2 and TRBJ2-7; no clear D gene. The source material was naive CD4+ T cells from blood. CDR3 amino acids: CASIYETTGYEQYF. The CDR3, as DNA: TGTGCCAGCATCTATGAAACGACTGGATACGAGCAGTACTTC.